This T cell receptor (beta chain) was identified during a study of response to subunit inactivated influenza vaccine. Study-wide results and caveats: Authors suggested seasonal influenza vaccinations each recruit few new T cells.

A note on this clonotype: Its antigen remains unknown.

TCRdb fed the RT-PCR reads into MiXCR, producing one record per CDR3 protein. The sample contains 530,000 or so distinct CDR3 sequences, about 15% of which appear only once. The sample consisted of PBMCs from blood, taken 11 to 12 days after vaccination. The clonotype originates from a man in his fifties or sixties who received an inactivated influenza vaccine.

CDR3 sequence reads: CASSQAFLAGIGDTQYF. The CDR3 bases are TGTGCCAGCAGCCAAGCCTTCCTAGCGGGCATTGGAGATACGCAGTATTTT. The chain links TRBV3-1 to TRBJ2-3; the match to TRBD2 covers 8 bases. The CDR3 is made up of 17 amino acids. The trim removed 1 base at V and 5 bases at J, leaving 11 bases unmatched. Per germline, CDR1 LGHDT and CDR2 YNNKEL (reference sequence).